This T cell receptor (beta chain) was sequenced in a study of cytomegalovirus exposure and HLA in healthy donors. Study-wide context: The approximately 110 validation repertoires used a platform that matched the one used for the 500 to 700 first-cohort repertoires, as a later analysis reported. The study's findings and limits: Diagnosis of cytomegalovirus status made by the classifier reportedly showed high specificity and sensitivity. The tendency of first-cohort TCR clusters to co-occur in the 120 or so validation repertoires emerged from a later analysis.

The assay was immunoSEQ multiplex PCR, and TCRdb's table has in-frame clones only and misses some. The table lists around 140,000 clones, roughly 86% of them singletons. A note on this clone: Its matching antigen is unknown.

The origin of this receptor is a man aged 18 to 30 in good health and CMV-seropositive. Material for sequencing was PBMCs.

The CDR3 loop is CASSPQRGPQETQYF. The CDR3 region has the DNA TGTGCCAGCAGCCCCCAAAGGGGGCCTCAAGAGACCCAGTACTTC. The chain employs TRBV7-3 and TRBJ2-5; 7 bases match TRBD1. The CDR3 covers 15 residues. In germline, CDR1 is SGHTA, CDR2 FQGTGA. The trim removed 5 bases at V and 2 bases at J, leaving 8 bases unmatched.